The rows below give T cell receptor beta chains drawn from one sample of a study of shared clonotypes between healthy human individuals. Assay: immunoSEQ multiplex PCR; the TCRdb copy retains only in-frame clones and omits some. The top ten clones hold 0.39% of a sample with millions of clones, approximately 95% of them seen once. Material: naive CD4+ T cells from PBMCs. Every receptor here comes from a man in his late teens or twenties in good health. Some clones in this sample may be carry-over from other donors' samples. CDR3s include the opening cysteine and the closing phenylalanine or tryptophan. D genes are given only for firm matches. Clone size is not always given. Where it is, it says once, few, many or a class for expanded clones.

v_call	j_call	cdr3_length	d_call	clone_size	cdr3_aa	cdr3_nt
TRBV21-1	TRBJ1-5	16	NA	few	CASIAPRGFGNQPQHF	TGTGCCAGCATCGCCCCCAGGGGGTTCGGCAATCAGCCCCAGCATTTT
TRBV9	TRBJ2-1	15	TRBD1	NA	CASSVADRGYNEQFF	TGTGCCAGCAGCGTAGCGGACAGGGGGTACAATGAGCAGTTCTTC
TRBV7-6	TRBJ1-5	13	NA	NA	CASSQVGNQPQHF	TGTGCCAGCAGCCAGGTCGGCAATCAGCCCCAGCATTTT
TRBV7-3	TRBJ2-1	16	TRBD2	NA	CASSLYPSGHYNEQFF	TGTGCCAGCAGCTTATACCCTAGCGGACACTACAATGAGCAGTTCTTC
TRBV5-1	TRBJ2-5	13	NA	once	CASSLVGPETQYF	TGCGCCAGCAGCTTGGTCGGACCTGAGACCCAGTACTTC
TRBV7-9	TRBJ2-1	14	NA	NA	CASRKDRSYNEQFF	TGTGCCAGCAGAAAGGACCGTTCCTACAATGAGCAGTTCTTC
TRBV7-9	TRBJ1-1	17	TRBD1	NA	CASSSGGQGDRATEAFF	TGTGCCAGCAGCTCCGGGGGACAGGGGGATAGGGCGACTGAAGCTTTCTTT
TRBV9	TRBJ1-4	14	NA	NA	CASSVQSRDEKLFF	TGTGCCAGCAGCGTCCAATCGCGGGACGAAAAACTGTTTTTT
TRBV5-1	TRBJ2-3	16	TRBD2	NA	CASRQLADPRTDTQYF	TGCGCCAGCCGGCAACTAGCGGATCCACGCACAGATACGCAGTATTTT
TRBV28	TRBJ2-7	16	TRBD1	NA	CASSPLEGQGGHEQYF	TGTGCCAGCAGTCCCCTAGAGGGACAGGGGGGCCACGAGCAGTACTTC
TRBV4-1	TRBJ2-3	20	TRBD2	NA	CASSQEEGGRLAWGTDTQYF	TGCGCCAGCAGCCAAGAGGAGGGGGGGAGACTAGCGTGGGGAACAGATACGCAGTATTTT
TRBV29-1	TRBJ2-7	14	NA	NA	CSVGLRSRAYEQYF	TGCAGCGTTGGGTTGAGAAGCCGCGCCTACGAGCAGTACTTC
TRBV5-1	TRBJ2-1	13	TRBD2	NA	CASSGGTRSEQFF	TGCGCCAGCAGCGGCGGGACTAGATCTGAGCAGTTCTTC
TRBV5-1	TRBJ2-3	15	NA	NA	CASSGGGTSTDTQYF	TGCGCCAGCAGCGGCGGTGGGACTAGCACAGATACGCAGTATTTT
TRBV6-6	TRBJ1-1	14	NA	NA	CASSYSTRNTEAFF	TGTGCCAGCAGTTACTCGACACGGAACACTGAAGCTTTCTTT
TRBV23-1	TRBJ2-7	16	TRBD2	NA	CASSQSGLAVTYEQYF	TGCGCCAGCAGTCAATCAGGACTAGCGGTAACCTACGAGCAGTACTTC
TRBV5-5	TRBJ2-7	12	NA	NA	CASSPGLHEQYF	TGTGCCAGCAGCCCAGGGCTCCACGAGCAGTACTTC
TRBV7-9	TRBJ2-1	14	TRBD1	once	CASSSGTDYNEQFF	TGTGCCAGCAGCTCCGGGACAGACTACAATGAGCAGTTCTTC
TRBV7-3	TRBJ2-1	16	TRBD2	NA	CASSSPGLAGRNEQFF	TGTGCCAGCAGCTCACCGGGACTAGCGGGACGGAATGAGCAGTTCTTC
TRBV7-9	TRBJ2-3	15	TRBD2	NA	CASSLLAGGGNTQYF	TGTGCCAGCAGCTTGCTAGCGGGAGGCGGAAATACGCAGTATTTT
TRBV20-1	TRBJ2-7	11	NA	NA	CSAREAYEQYF	TGCAGTGCTAGAGAGGCCTACGAGCAGTACTTC
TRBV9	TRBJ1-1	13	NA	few	CASSVGGREEAFF	TGTGCCAGCAGCGTAGGAGGCAGGGAGGAAGCTTTCTTT
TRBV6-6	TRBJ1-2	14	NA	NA	CASSSSRYPYGYTF	TGTGCCAGCAGTTCGAGCAGATATCCCTATGGCTACACCTTC
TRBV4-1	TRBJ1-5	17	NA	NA	CASSQTPVDPGYQPQHF	TGCGCCAGCAGCCAAACGCCGGTCGATCCTGGGTATCAGCCCCAGCATTTT
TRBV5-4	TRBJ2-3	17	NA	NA	CASSPHSSTGVPDTQYF	TGTGCCAGCAGCCCCCACTCATCAACGGGGGTCCCAGATACGCAGTATTTT
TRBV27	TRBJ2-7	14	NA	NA	CASSFHDSSYEQYF	TGTGCCAGCAGTTTCCACGACAGCTCCTACGAGCAGTACTTC
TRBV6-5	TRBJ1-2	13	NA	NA	CASSYSRGYGYTF	TGTGCCAGCAGTTACTCAAGGGGTTATGGCTACACCTTC
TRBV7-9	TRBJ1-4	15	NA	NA	CASSLEGKFDEKLFF	TGTGCCAGCAGCCTGGAGGGGAAGTTTGATGAAAAACTGTTTTTT
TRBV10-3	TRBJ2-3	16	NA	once	CAISVETGSRTDTQYF	TGTGCCATCAGTGTAGAAACGGGAAGTCGCACAGATACGCAGTATTTT
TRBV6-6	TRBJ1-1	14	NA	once	CASSASGGDTEAFF	TGTGCCAGCAGTGCGTCCGGAGGGGACACTGAAGCTTTCTTT
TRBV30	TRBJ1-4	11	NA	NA	CAWGQNEKLFF	TGTGCCTGGGGTCAGAATGAAAAACTGTTTTTT
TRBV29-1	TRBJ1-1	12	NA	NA	CSVGALNTEAFF	TGCAGCGTTGGGGCACTGAACACTGAAGCTTTCTTT
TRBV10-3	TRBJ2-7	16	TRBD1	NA	CAISARDRVNSYEQYF	TGTGCCATCAGCGCCAGGGACAGGGTAAACTCCTACGAGCAGTACTTC
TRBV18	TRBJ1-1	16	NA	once	CASSPRLPGGHTEAFF	TGTGCCAGCTCACCACGCCTTCCGGGGGGACACACTGAAGCTTTCTTT
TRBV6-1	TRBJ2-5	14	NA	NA	CASSEAFLRETQYF	TGTGCCAGCAGTGAAGCGTTCCTGCGGGAGACCCAGTACTTC
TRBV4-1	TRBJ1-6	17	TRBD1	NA	CASSQDDRARYNSPLHF	TGCGCCAGCAGCCAAGATGACAGGGCGCGCTATAATTCACCCCTCCACTTT
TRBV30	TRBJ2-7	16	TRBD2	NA	CARTGTSGLDSYEQYF	TGTGCCAGAACTGGGACTAGCGGTTTAGACTCCTACGAGCAGTACTTC
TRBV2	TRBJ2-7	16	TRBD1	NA	CASSETRRTGRTEQYF	TGTGCCAGCAGTGAGACTCGGAGGACAGGGAGGACCGAGCAGTACTTC
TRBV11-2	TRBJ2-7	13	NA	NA	CASSLRPAYEQYF	TGTGCCAGCAGCTTAAGACCGGCCTACGAGCAGTACTTC
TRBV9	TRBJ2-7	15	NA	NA	CASSQGGTETYEQYF	TGTGCCAGCAGTCAAGGGGGGACAGAGACCTACGAGCAGTACTTC
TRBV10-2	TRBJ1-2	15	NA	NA	CASSDLIGRNYGYTF	TGCGCCAGCAGTGATCTAATAGGGCGAAACTATGGCTACACCTTC
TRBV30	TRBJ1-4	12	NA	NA	CAWTVTNEKLFF	TGTGCCTGGACAGTAACTAATGAAAAACTGTTTTTT
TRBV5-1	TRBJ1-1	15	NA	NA	CASSFGRVLNTEAFF	TGCGCCAGCAGCTTTGGTCGGGTACTGAACACTGAAGCTTTCTTT
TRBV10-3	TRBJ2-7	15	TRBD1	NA	CAISDQGATPYEQYF	TGTGCCATCAGTGACCAGGGGGCGACGCCCTACGAGCAGTACTTC
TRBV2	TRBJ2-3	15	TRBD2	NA	CASSVAGGSTDTQYF	TGTGCCAGCAGTGTAGCGGGAGGGAGCACAGATACGCAGTATTTT
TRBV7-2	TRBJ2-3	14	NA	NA	CASSLMVVTDTQYF	TGTGCCAGCAGCTTAATGGTAGTGACAGATACGCAGTATTTT